A selection of T cell receptor beta chains follows, all from one sample in a study of T cell changes during pregnancy in multiple sclerosis. Using immunoSEQ multiplex PCR, the repertoire was profiled, and TCRdb retains in-frame clones only, with some absent. The sample holds tens of thousands of clones, 80% to 95% seen once. This material consisted of peripheral blood, taken after pregnancy. These receptors all stem from a female donor in good health, enrolled as a control in a pregnancy study. Both conserved end residues are trimmed from each CDR3. The order of the fields is V gene, J gene, CDR3 protein.

TRBV4-1	TRBJ2-7	ASSKYRGSPYEQY
TRBV5-1	TRBJ1-1	ASSWGTTGETEAF
TRBV7-9	TRBJ2-5	ASSYSSGQY
TRBV5-4	TRBJ2-7	AVGRSGSYEQY
TRBV30	TRBJ1-1	AWSRRGSEAF
TRBV4-1	TRBJ1-1	ASSQDVGAEAF
TRBV7-6	TRBJ2-7	ASSSPGVYEQY
TRBV9	TRBJ2-1	ASSVAGQMYNEQF
TRBV7-9	TRBJ1-2	ASSLTSGGVISYT
TRBV10-3	TRBJ2-3	AIRDRPTSTDTQY
TRBV10-3	TRBJ1-2	AISESTYRGGYT
TRBV5-6	TRBJ1-1	ASSLPGTVNTEAF
TRBV28	TRBJ2-6	ASSAGQVSGANVLT
TRBV6-1	TRBJ1-5	ASSEARAEEPQH
TRBV4-1	TRBJ2-7	ASSSPGQSYEQY
TRBV29-1	TRBJ1-1	SVGQGASITEAF
TRBV15	TRBJ1-4	ATSSLPQGGEKLF